Sequencing of this TCR beta chain was carried out in a study of CD8 T cells in ankylosing spondylitis. Trimming left V 0 bases short and J 4 bases short, with 5 bases between. The CDR3 covers 13 residues. CDR1 and CDR2 from the germline V gene are SGHRS and YFSETQ. This clonotype was counted ten times or more. Antigen unknown. Study-level findings and limits: Among TCR beta sequences, a motif of several highly homologous variants appeared characteristic of ankylosing spondylitis blood.

Scientists made TCR beta libraries using quantitative 5'-RACE with molecular barcodes. TCRdb re-derived calls from the 5' RACE reads in MiXCR, one entry per CDR3 protein. The sample lists around 300,000 distinct CDR3 sequences, roughly 15% seen once, with 0.85% to 1.4% in the top ten. The source is a male donor with ankylosing spondylitis or in good health (not recorded which). The chain employs TRBV5-1 and TRBJ1-5; a possible D gene is TRBD1 (5 bases). The sequencing input was blood, either unsorted or a sorted T cell fraction (not recorded which). The CDR3 DNA sequence: TGCGCCAGCAGCTTGGACAGGAATCAGCCCCAGCATTTT. Protein: CASSLDRNQPQHF. Full variable domain (missing parts from reference TRBV5-1 and TRBJ1-5): KAGVTQTPRYLIKTRGQQVTLSCSPISGHRSVSWYQQTPGQGLQFLFEYFSETQRNKGNFPGRFSGRQFSNSRSEMNVSTLELGDSALYLCASSLDRNQPQHFGDGTRLSIL.